This entry concerns a single T cell receptor beta chain. Healthy donors had no documented immune events, such as infections, while sampled. TCRdb's copy holds only in-frame clones and misses some; the assay was immunoSEQ multiplex PCR. The sample holds 45,000 to 60,000 clones, about 80% seen once. The sample is drawn from a study of identifying expanded T cells in peripheral blood. The J segment lost 7 bases and the V segment lost 4 bases, leaving 8 bases of the junction unmatched. The CDR3 has 13 amino acids. Germline-derived CDR1 and CDR2 are SQVTM and ANQGSEA. This sequence joins TRBV29-1 and TRBJ1-2; 8 nucleotides align to TRBD1. Sequencing used blood. This sequence was found in a person aged 18-70 years in good health. The DNA for the CDR3 is TGCAGCGTTGCTGAGACAGGGGTTCGTGGCTACACCTTC. It codes for CSVAETGVRGYTF.